This TCR beta chain was documented in a study of vaccination and CD4 T cells after COVID-19 (dated by TCRdb to 2021 to 2024). With respect to the entire study: Convalescent patients had a positive SARS-CoV-2 result on nasal swab PCR, and of these patients, some ten had mild disease and one had severe disease. Participants got two doses of the Pfizer-BioNTech BNT162b2 vaccine (n=8) or two doses of the Moderna mRNA-1273 vaccine (n=2). In around nine COVID-19 convalescent patients and a handful of infection-naive healthy vaccine recipients, the spike-specific CD4+ TCR repertoire before mRNA vaccination was compared with the repertoire after mRNA vaccination. In the convalescent cohort there were six males and four females, among whom were two Hispanic individuals, seven Caucasians, two Asians and one multiracial person. Post-COVID blood samples from convalescent patients were collected a median of about 110 days after diagnosis, with a range of roughly 30 to 170 days. Control cultures used a CEFX viral epitope pool as positive control, an HIV-1 Nef peptide pool as negative control, or no peptide. Post-vaccine blood samples were obtained a median of about 77 days after the second vaccine dose, with a range of about 12 to 241 days. For stimulating the cultures, overlapping spike peptide pools were used, derived from SARS-CoV-2 as well as from the common cold coronaviruses HCoV-NL63, HCoV-OC43 and HCoV-229E.

Library method: PCR. DNA from cultured CD4+ T cells was subjected to TCR sequencing with the Oncomine TCR Beta short-read assay at the Johns Hopkins FTIC core. The QIAamp micro DNA kit was used to extract genomic DNA from the cultured CD4+ T cells. Oncomine TCR Beta libraries made from cultured CD4+ T cells were pooled using unique dual indexes and sequenced on an Illumina iSeq 100. The published analysis was carried out like this. Non-productive sequences were filtered out, and CDR3s that did not start with C, did not end with F or W, or were shorter than 7 amino acids were discarded. The MANAFEST web application was used to identify antigen-specific clonotypes by comparing peptide-stimulated wells against reference wells and other culture wells. To be called positive, a clone needed an FDR below 0.05, an odds ratio above 5, and a productive frequency above 0.1% in at least two of three replicate wells. Clonotypes that were significantly expanded in both SARS-CoV-2 spike wells and at least one common cold coronavirus spike condition were defined as cross-reactive. Levenshtein distances (stringdist) and unrooted phylogenetic trees (ape) in R version 3.6.1 were used to assess CDR3 homology. Using fastp at Q25 and MiXCR, TCRdb reprocessed the public reads and kept productive beta chains. Identical CDR3 proteins give one entry, which carries the most common genes and DNA. TCRdb, rather than the study authors, made the V and J calls. The table for this sample lists about 7,400 distinct CDR3 sequences; 60% to 70% of them were counted only once. The leading ten clones occupy approximately 17% of the sample.

General study outcomes and caveats: Among the post-vaccine SARS-CoV-2-reactive clones in convalescent patients, a median 86.3% showed up only after vaccination, which suggests vaccine-specific priming. The median count of SARS-CoV-2-reactive clonotypes went up from 20 to 25 after infection to approximately 40 after vaccination, although the change was not significant. Of the vaccine-specific clones in convalescent patients, 304 of 307, or nearly all, reacted only to SARS-CoV-2 spike and did not cross-react with common cold coronaviruses. The number of convalescent patients in the study was relatively small, and the study did not examine early timepoints following natural infection.

Trimming takes 0 bases from V and 4 bases from J, and the germline ends sit 11 bases apart. Via the germline V gene (reference sequence), CDR1 is DFQATT and CDR2 SNEGSKA. From its cysteine to its phenylalanine, the CDR3 spans 14 amino acids. Only the CDR3 portion is preserved as DNA: 42 bases, with reading frame beginning at the first base. Of note for this clonotype: Its antigen remains unidentified. The input lacks base qualities; no much larger clone sits a single base away.

The label giving this sample's treatment or condition can be read as: approximately 9-day PBMC culture with coronavirus spike peptide pools or control peptides (ViraFEST assay). The ViraFEST assay, used in the study, expanded antigen-specific T cells with peptide pools and then identified the expanded clonotypes through TCR sequencing. The convalescent patients' positive SARS-CoV-2 PCR tests were from March to December 2020, which was before the Alpha, Beta and Delta variants emerged in the United States. PBMCs were cultured at fewer than 2.5 million per well in IMDM supplemented with about 5% human AB serum and 8 to 10 IU/ml IL-2, with approximately 9.2 ug/ml peptide pools added. Half of the culture medium was replaced with fresh IL-2-containing medium on days 3 and 7. Once the cells had been in culture for over 9 days, the EasySep CD4+ T cell isolation kit was used to isolate CD4+ T cells by negative selection. Ficoll-Paque Plus gradient centrifugation was used to isolate PBMCs from whole blood, and the isolated PBMCs were then either used fresh or cryopreserved at -140C. Culture conditions were generally each tested in triplicate wells.

The chain links TRBV20-1 with TRBJ2-3; the D region may be TRBD1 or TRBD2, each matching 5 bases equally. The source is a human donor who had recovered from COVID-19. The sequenced material came from CD4+ T cells from blood, cultured in vitro. The CDR3 region reads CSAREQLGADTQYF. The sequenced DNA is TGCAGTGCTAGAGAACAACTAGGGGCAGATACGCAGTATTTT.